Described below is a single T cell receptor (beta chain) sequence and its context. Profiled with immunoSEQ multiplex PCR; TCRdb holds only in-frame clones, not every one. The sample has fewer than 200,000 clones, about four fifths seen once. The sample originates from a study of blood T cell repertoires in COVID-19. Germline loops: CDR1 SNHLY, CDR2 FYNNEI. The CDR3 runs to 16 residues. V lost 8 bases and J 3 bases, leaving 23 bases between the germline ends. Seattle researchers signed up patients amid active infection and tracked them longitudinally. V and J are TRBV2 and TRBJ2-7, with TRBD1 as a possible D gene (6 bases). The material sequenced was peripheral blood. The clonotype was recovered from a woman aged 80 or over with COVID-19, enrolled during active disease. DNA of the CDR3: TGTGCCAGCCAAGGTGATACGAGGGGGAGTCACTACGAGCAGTACTTC. This translates into CASQGDTRGSHYEQYF.